The present T cell receptor (beta chain) was sequenced within a study of T cell responses to AZD1222 COVID-19 vaccine. This table comes from immunoSEQ multiplex PCR, and its TCRdb copy is limited to in-frame clones, with some not included. The table has nearly 55,000 clones, more than 70% seen once. Second doses that came at about 4 or about 12 weeks were put together. Study-wide points: Clonal diversity was possibly underestimated; the donors were predominantly white British and more often female. Repertoire samples came only from after the peak T cell response. Increases in Spike-specific TCR breadth and depth were seen after two AZD1222 doses.

Remarks on this clone: Its matching antigen is unknown.

The clonotype comes from an adult who received the AZD1222 COVID-19 vaccine. The specimen comprised peripheral blood, sampled 28 days after the second AZD1222 dose.

CDR3 DNA: TGCGCCAGCAGCTTAGAAGGGGGCCTCGCTGAAGCTTTCTTT. Protein product: CASSLEGGLAEAFF. The chain is built from TRBV5-1 and TRBJ1-1; 7 bases align to TRBD1. Germline trimming cut 2 bases from V and 6 bases from J; bases unmatched to any gene: 7. Per the germline V gene, CDR1 is SGHRS and CDR2 is YFSETQ. This CDR3 is 14 amino acids long.